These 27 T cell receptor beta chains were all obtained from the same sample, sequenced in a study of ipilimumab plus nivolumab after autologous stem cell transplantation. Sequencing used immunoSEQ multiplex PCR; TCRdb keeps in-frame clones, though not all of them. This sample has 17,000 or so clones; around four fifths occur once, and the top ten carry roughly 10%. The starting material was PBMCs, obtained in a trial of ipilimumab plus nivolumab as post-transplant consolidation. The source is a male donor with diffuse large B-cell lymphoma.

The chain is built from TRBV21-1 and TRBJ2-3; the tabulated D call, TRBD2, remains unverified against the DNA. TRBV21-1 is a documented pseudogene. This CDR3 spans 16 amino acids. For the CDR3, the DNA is TGTGCCAGCAGCAAATCGGGCGGGGGGACCACAGATACGCAGTATTTT. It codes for CASSKSGGGTTDTQYF.

Here the CDR3 DNA reads TGTGCCAGCAGCGTCGGACAGGGGGCTAATCAGCCCCAGCATTTT. Residues: CASSVGQGANQPQHF. The chain is built from TRBV7-8 and TRBJ1-5, with 11 bases matching TRBD1. V gave up 5 bases and J gave up 4 bases; unmatched junction bases: 4. The CDR3 runs to 15 residues. The germline V gene has CDR1 SGHVS and CDR2 FQNEAQ.

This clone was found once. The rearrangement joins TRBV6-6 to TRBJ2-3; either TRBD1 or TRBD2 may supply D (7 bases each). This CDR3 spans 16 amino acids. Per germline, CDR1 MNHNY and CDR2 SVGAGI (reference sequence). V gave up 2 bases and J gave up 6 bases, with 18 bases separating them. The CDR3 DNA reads TGTGCCAGCAGTTACGGCTGGGGAGGGGGCGAGGATACGCAGTATTTT. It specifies CASSYGWGGGEDTQYF.

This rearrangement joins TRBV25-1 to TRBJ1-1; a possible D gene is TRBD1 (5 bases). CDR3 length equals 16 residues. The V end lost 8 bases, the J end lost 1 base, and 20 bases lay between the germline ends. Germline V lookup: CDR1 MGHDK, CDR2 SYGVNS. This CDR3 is CASHRAGQGGNTEAFF. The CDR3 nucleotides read TGTGCCAGCCATAGGGCGGGGCAGGGCGGGAACACTGAAGCTTTCTTT.

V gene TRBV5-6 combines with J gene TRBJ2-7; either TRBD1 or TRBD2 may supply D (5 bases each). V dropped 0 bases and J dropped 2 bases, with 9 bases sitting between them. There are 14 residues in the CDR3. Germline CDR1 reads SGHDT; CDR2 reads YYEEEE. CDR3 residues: CASSLGDGAYEQYF. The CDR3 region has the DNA TGTGCCAGCAGCTTGGGGGACGGCGCCTACGAGCAGTACTTC.

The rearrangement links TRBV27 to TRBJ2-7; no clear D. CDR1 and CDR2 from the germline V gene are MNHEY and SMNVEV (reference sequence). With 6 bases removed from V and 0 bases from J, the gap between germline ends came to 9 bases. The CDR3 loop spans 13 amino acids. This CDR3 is CASRGFSSYEQYF. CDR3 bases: TGTGCCAGCAGGGGCTTCAGCTCCTACGAGCAGTACTTC.

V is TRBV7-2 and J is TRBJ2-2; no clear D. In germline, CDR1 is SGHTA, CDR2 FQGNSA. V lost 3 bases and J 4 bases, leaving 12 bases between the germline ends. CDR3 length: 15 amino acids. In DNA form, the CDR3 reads TGTGCCAGCAGCTTCAGTGAAATCCGCACCGGGGAGCTGTTTTTT. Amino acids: CASSFSEIRTGELFF.

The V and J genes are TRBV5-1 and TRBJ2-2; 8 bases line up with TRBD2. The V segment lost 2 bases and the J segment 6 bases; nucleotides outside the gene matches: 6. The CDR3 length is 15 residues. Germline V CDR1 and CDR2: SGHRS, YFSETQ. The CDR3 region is CASSLNSGESGELFF. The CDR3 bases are TGCGCCAGCAGCTTAAATAGCGGGGAGTCCGGGGAGCTGTTTTTT.

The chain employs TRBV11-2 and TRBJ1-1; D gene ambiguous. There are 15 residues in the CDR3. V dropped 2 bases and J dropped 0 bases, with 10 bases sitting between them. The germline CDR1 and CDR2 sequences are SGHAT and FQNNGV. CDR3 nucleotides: TGTGCCAGCAGCTTAACCCGCGGCATGAACACTGAAGCTTTCTTT. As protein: CASSLTRGMNTEAFF. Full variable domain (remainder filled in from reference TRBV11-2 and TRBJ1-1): EAGVAQSPRYKIIEKRQSVAFWCNPISGHATLYWYQQILGQGPKLLIQFQNNGVVDDSQLPKDRFSAERLKGVDSTLKIQPAKLEDSAVYLCASSLTRGMNTEAFFGQGTRLTVV.

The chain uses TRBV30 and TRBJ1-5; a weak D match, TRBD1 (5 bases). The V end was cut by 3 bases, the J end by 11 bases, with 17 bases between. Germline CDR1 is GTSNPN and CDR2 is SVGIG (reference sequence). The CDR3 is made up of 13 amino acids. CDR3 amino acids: CAWSGASGGTQHF. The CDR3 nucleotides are TGTGCCTGGAGCGGGGCCAGCGGGGGAACCCAGCATTTT. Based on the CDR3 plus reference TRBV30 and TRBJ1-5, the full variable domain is SQTIHQWPATLVQPVGSPLSLECTVEGTSNPNLYWYRQAAGRGLQLLFYSVGIGQISSEVPQNLSASRPQDRQFILSSKKLLLSDSGFYLCAWSGASGGTQHFGDGTRLSIL.

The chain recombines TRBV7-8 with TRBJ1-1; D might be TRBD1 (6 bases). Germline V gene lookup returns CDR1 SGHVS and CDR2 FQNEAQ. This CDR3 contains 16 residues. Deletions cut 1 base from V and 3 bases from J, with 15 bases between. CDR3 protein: CASSLGGRGGYTEAFF. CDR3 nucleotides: TGTGCCAGCAGCTTAGGAGGCCGAGGGGGGTACACTGAAGCTTTCTTT.

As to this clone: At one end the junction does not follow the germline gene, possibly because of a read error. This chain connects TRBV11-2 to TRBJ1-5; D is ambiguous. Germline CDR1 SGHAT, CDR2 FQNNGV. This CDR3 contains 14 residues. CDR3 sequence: CASSLATDNQPQHF. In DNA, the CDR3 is TGTGCCAGCAGCTTAGCGACGGATAATCAGCCCCAGCATTTC.

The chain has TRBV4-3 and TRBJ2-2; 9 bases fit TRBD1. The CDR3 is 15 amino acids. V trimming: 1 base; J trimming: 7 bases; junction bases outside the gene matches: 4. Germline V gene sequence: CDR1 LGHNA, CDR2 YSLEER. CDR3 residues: CASSQAQGASGELFF. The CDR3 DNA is TGCGCCAGCAGCCAAGCACAGGGGGCAAGCGGGGAGCTGTTTTTT.

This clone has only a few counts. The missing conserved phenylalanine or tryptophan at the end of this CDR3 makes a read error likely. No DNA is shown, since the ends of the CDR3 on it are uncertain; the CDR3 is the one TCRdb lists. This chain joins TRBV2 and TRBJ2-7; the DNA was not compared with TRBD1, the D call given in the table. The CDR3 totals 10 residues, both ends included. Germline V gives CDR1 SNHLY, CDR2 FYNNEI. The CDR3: CASGGTEFYL.

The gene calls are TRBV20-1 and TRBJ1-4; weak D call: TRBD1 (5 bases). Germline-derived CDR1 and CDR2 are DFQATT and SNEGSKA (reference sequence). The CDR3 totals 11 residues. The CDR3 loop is CCGTSNEKLFF. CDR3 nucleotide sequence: TGCTGCGGGACTTCTAATGAAAAACTGTTTTTT.

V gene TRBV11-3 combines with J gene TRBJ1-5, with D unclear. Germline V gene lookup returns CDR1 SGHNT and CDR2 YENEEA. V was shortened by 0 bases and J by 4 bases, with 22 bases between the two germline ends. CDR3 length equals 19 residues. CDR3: CASSLDPSRDIHLNQPQHF. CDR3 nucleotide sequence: TGTGCCAGCAGCTTAGACCCCTCCCGCGATATACACCTAAATCAGCCCCAGCATTTT.

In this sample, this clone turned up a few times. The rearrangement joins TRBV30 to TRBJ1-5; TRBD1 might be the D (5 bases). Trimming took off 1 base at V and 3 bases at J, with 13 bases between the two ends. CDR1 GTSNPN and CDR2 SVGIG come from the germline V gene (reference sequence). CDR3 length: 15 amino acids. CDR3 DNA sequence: TGTGCCTGGAGTGAAATGACAGTAAACAATCAGCCCCAGCATTTT. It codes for CAWSEMTVNNQPQHF.

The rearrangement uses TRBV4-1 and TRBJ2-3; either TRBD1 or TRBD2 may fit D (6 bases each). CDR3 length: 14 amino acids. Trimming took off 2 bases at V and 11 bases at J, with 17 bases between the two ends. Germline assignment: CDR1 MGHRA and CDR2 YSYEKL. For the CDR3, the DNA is TGCGCCAGCAGCCAAAGAAGTGGGGGGCTCGAGCAGTATTTT. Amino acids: CASSQRSGGLEQYF.

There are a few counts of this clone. CDR3 bases: TGTGCCAGCAGGACCGGGGGCGACAATCAGCCCCAGCATTTT. Amino acid sequence: CASRTGGDNQPQHF. The rearrangement links TRBV2 to TRBJ1-5; maybe TRBD1 (6 bases). The CDR3 runs 14 residues. V lost 6 bases, J lost 3 bases, and 12 bases lay in between. CDR1 and CDR2 (germline): SNHLY, FYNNEI.

The CDR3, as DNA: TGTGCCGGACAGGAGGGAGGGAGTGAGCAGTTCTTC. It codes for CAGQEGGSEQFF. This chain connects TRBV7-9 to TRBJ2-1; D is tentatively TRBD1 or TRBD2 (7 bases each). Per germline, CDR1 SEHNR and CDR2 FQNEAQ (reference sequence). CDR3 length: 12 amino acids. The V end was cut by 11 bases, the J end by 9 bases, with 17 bases between.

The DNA for the CDR3 is TGCAGCGTTGATCGGGGACAGGGCACAGATACGCAGTATTTT. It specifies CSVDRGQGTDTQYF. The rearrangement uses TRBV29-1 and TRBJ2-3; 8 nucleotides line up with TRBD1. This CDR3 spans 14 amino acids. CDR1 is SQVTM and CDR2 is ANQGSEA in the germline V gene. Losses at the gene ends were 3 bases for V and 1 base for J; bases not matched to a gene: 3.

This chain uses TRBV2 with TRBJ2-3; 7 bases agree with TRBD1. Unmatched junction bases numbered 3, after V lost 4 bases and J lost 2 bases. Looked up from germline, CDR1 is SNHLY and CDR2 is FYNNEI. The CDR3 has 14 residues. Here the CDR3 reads CASSADRVTDTQYF. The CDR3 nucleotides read TGTGCCAGCAGTGCCGACAGGGTCACAGATACGCAGTATTTT.

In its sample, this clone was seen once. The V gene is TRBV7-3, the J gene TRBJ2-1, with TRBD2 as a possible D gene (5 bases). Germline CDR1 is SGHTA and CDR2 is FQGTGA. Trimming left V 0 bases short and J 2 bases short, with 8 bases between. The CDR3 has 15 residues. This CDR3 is CASSLTSATYNEQFF. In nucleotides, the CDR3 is TGTGCCAGCAGCTTAACTAGCGCCACCTACAATGAGCAGTTCTTC.

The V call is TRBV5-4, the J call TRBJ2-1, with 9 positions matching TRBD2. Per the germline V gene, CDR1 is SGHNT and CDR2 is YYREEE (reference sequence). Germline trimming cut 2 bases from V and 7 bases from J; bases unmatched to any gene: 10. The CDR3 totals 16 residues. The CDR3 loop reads CASSFPRLAGMNEQFF. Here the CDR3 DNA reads TGTGCCAGCAGCTTTCCCCGGCTAGCGGGGATGAATGAGCAGTTCTTC.

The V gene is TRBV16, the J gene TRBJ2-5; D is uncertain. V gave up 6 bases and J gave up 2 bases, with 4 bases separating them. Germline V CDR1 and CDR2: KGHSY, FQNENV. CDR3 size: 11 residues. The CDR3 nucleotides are TGTGCCAGCAGTCCACAAGAGACCCAGTACTTC. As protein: CASSPQETQYF.

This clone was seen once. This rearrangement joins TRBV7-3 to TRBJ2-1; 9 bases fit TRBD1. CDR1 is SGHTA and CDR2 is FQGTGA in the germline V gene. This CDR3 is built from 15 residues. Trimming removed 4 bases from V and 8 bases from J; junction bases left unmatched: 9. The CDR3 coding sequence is TGTGCCAGCAGCTCCGCCGGGACAGGGATCTATGAGCAGTTCTTC. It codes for CASSSAGTGIYEQFF.

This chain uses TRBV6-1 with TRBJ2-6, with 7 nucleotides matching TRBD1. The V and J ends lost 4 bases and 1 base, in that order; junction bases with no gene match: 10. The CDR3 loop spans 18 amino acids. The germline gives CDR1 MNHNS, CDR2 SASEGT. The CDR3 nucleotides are TGTGCCAGCAGTGCACAACCGGGACAGAAGTCTGGGGCCAACGTCCTGACTTTC. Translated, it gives CASSAQPGQKSGANVLTF.